The sequence of this T cell receptor (beta chain) was determined in a study of blood T cell repertoires in COVID-19. V shed 3 bases and J 4 bases; nucleotides not matched to a gene: 0. The CDR3 sequence is 13 residues long. Germline values: CDR1 SGHAT, CDR2 FQNNGV. Measured with immunoSEQ multiplex PCR; TCRdb has only the in-frame clones, and not every one. The data show approximately 300,000 clones, roughly 85% seen once. This receptor was taken from a woman in her thirties who had been exposed to COVID-19. Source material: PBMCs or T cells enriched from blood (not recorded which). The chain joins TRBV11-2 to TRBJ1-3, with 7 nucleotides matching TRBD1. The CDR3 is CASSLDRGNTIYF. CDR3 bases: TGTGCCAGCAGCTTGGACAGGGGAAACACCATATATTTT.